This T cell receptor (beta chain) was profiled in a study of CD8+ T cells in alopecia areata. Study context: Patients in the study were on tofacitinib for 6 to 18 months, then off it for 6 months.

As the sequencing template, cDNA was produced by extracting RNA and reverse transcribing it. Produced via immunoSEQ multiplex PCR; TCRdb's table is partial and in-frame only. The table includes some 150,000 clones, around half detected once. Germline loops: CDR1 SNHLY, CDR2 FYNNEI. The ends were cut back, 3 bases at V and 3 bases at J, with 6 bases in the middle. The CDR3 spans 12 residues. This receptor was taken from a human donor with alopecia areata. The V gene is TRBV2, the J gene TRBJ2-7, with unresolved D. The sequenced sample was CD8+ T cells sorted from blood, obtained at week 0. DNA of the CDR3: TGTGCCAGCAGTGATGCGCACTACGAGCAGTACTTC. It is translated as CASSDAHYEQYF. Full variable domain (rest looked up from reference TRBV2 and TRBJ2-7): EPEVTQTPSHQVTQMGQEVILRCVPISNHLYFYWYRQILGQKVEFLVSFYNNEISEKSEIFDDQFSVERPDGSNFTLKIRSTKLEDSAMYFCASSDAHYEQYFGPGTRLTVT.